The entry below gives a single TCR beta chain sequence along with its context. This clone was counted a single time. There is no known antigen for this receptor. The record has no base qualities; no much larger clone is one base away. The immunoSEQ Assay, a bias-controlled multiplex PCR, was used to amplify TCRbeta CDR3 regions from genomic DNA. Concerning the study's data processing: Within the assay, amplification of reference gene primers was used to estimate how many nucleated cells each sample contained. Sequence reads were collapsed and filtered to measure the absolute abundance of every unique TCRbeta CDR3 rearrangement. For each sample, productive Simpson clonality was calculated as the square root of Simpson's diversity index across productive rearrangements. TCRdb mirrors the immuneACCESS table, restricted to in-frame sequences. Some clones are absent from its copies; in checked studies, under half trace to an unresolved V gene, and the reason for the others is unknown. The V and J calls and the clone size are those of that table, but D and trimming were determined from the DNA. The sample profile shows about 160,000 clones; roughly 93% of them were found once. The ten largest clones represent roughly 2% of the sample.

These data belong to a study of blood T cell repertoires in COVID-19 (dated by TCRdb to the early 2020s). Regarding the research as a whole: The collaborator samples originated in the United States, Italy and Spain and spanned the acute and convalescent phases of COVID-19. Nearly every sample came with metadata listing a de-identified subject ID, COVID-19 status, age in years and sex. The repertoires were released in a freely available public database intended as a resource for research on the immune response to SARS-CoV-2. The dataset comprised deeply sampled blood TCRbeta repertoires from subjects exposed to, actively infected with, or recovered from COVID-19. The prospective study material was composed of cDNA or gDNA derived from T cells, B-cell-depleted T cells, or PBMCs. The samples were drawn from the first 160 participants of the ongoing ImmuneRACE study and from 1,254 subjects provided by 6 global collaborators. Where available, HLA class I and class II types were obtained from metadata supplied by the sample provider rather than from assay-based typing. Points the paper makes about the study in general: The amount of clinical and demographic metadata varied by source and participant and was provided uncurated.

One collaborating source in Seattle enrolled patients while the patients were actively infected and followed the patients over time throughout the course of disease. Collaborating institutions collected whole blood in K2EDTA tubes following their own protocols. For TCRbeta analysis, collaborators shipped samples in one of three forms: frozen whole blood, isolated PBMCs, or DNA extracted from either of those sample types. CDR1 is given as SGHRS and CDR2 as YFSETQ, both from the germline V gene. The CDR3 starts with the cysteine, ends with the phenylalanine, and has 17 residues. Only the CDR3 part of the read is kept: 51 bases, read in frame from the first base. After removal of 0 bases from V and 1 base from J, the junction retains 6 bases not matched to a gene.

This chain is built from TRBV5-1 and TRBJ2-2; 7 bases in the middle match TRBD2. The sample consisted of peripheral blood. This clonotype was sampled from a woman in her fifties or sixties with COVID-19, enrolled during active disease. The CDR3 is CASSLGDYSVNTGELFF. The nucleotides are TGCGCCAGCAGCTTGGGGGACTACTCGGTGAACACCGGGGAGCTGTTTTTT.